This T cell receptor (beta chain) was sequenced in a study of technical replicates of blood from four donors (dated by TCRdb to 2016 to 2017). The library was generated by the immunoSEQ multiplex PCR assay. Not all clones reach the TCRdb copy of this immuneACCESS table, which keeps in-frame sequences only. Checked studies attribute under half of the gap to unresolved V genes and leave the rest unexplained. The sample contains about 70,000 clones, 95% to 98% of them found a single time. Jointly, the top ten make up 0.2% to 0.25% of the sample. For this clone: Its antigen is currently not known. Base qualities are missing; no much larger clone stands one base away.

The germline V gene gives CDR1 as SGHRS and CDR2 as YFSETQ. CDR3 length: 13 amino acids, cysteine to phenylalanine. CDR3 DNA is the only sequence kept; it has 39 bases, read in frame from the first base. A distance of 7 bases separates the germline ends of V and J, which lose 0 bases and 3 bases respectively. The rearranged chain carries TRBV5-1 and TRBJ2-7; the D region possibly corresponds to TRBD1 (6 bases align). The sequence derives from a human donor in good health. Sequenced sample: T cells isolated from PBMCs. This receptor carries the CDR3 CASSLAGVYEQYF. The DNA sequence is as follows: TGCGCCAGCAGCTTGGCAGGGGTCTACGAGCAGTACTTC. Extended through the reference TRBV5-1 and TRBJ2-7 proteins, this CDR3 yields the full variable domain: KAGVTQTPRYLIKTRGQQVTLSCSPISGHRSVSWYQQTPGQGLQFLFEYFSETQRNKGNFPGRFSGRQFSNSRSEMNVSTLELGDSALYLCASSLAGVYEQYFGPGTRLTVT.